Following are 3 T cell receptor beta chains from one sample sequenced in a study of blood T cell repertoires in COVID-19. Libraries were prepared by immunoSEQ multiplex PCR; TCRdb keeps only in-frame clonotypes and omits some of them. The data hold more than 150,000 clones, with 80% to 90% observed a single time. The sequencing sample was made of peripheral blood. The source is a man aged 65 to 79 with active or convalescent COVID-19.

This clone was detected only a few times. The rearrangement joins TRBV30 to TRBJ1-1; D unclear. The germline V and J ends were trimmed by 1 base and 1 base, with 16 bases remaining between them. Germline V lookup: CDR1 GTSNPN, CDR2 SVGIG (reference sequence). The CDR3 consists of 16 residues. The CDR3 nucleotides are TGTGCCTGGAGTGCCCTCCGAGAGTTGAGGAACACTGAAGCTTTCTTT. This translates into CAWSALRELRNTEAFF.

The chain carries TRBV19 and TRBJ1-5; TRBD1 might be the D (5 bases). CDR3 length: 17 amino acids. The germline CDR1 and CDR2 sequences are LNHDA and SQIVND (reference sequence). V shed 2 bases and J shed 2 bases, with 16 bases lying between them. For the CDR3, the DNA is TGTGCCAGTAGTATATTGAACTCGCCAGGGCGCAATCAGCCCCAGCATTTT. Protein sequence: CASSILNSPGRNQPQHF.

The chain recombines TRBV28 with TRBJ2-7; 12 nucleotides agree with TRBD2. From germline, CDR1 is MDHEN and CDR2 SYDVKM. This CDR3 region has 16 residues. The V segment lost 6 bases and the J segment 4 bases; nucleotides outside the gene matches: 10. Here the CDR3 reads CASRNIRLAGVYEQYF. CDR3 DNA: TGTGCCAGCAGGAATATTCGACTAGCGGGAGTTTACGAGCAGTACTTC.